Listed below are T cell receptor beta chains from one sample, sequenced in a study of beta chain features in type 1 diabetes. The data were produced by immunoSEQ multiplex PCR, yet TCRdb's version contains in-frame clones alone and is incomplete. This sample yields around 340,000 clones, of which around 20% are seen a single time; 0.044% belongs to the top ten. Sequenced: naive CD4+ T cells from blood. The origin of the receptors is a woman between 18 and 30 years old in good health. The CDR3 runs from the conserved cysteine through the conserved F or W. The D gene is left open where the match is weak. Size is omitted from some rows. Given values are once, few, many or a class for expanded clones.

V	size	J	D	CDR3	DNA
TRBV9	.	TRBJ1-4	TRBD1	CASTPTGGRNEKLFF	TGTGCCAGCACCCCGACAGGGGGCCGTAATGAAAAACTGTTTTTT
TRBV5-4	.	TRBJ2-7	TRBD2	CASSWGGTYEQYF	TGTGCCAGCAGCTGGGGGGGGACCTACGAGCAGTACTTC
TRBV7-3	few	TRBJ2-6	TRBD1	CASSSTGAGANVLTF	TGTGCCAGCAGCTCCACAGGGGCTGGGGCCAACGTCCTGACTTTC
TRBV6-5	few	TRBJ2-7	.	CASSYSTVPSYEQYF	TGTGCCAGCAGTTACTCGACAGTTCCCTCCTACGAGCAGTACTTC
TRBV7-9	few	TRBJ2-1	TRBD2	CASSFLAGGLGNEQFF	TGTGCCAGCAGCTTTCTAGCGGGAGGGCTGGGGAATGAGCAGTTCTTC
TRBV5-1	.	TRBJ1-1	.	CASSLSGGFTEAFF	TGCGCCAGCAGCTTGTCGGGGGGCTTCACTGAAGCTTTCTTT
TRBV6-1	.	TRBJ2-4	.	CASSASFNIQYF	TGTGCCAGCAGCGCTAGCTTTAACATTCAGTACTTC
TRBV4-2	.	TRBJ1-2	.	CASSRSSVQGWYGYTF	TGTGCCAGCAGCCGTTCATCCGTGCAGGGGTGGTATGGCTACACCTTC
TRBV19	.	TRBJ1-2	.	CASSSRWNYGYTF	TGTGCCAGTAGTTCCAGGTGGAACTATGGCTACACCTTC
TRBV7-8	.	TRBJ2-4	TRBD2	CASSPGGSQNIQYF	TGTGCCAGCAGCCCCGGGGGGAGTCAAAACATTCAGTACTTC
TRBV2	.	TRBJ2-7	TRBD2	CASSDSSGRNEQYF	TGTGCCAGCAGTGATTCTAGCGGGAGAAACGAGCAGTACTTC
TRBV2	few	TRBJ2-7	TRBD2	CASISATSGGGRNF	TGTGCCAGCATCTCGGCGACTAGCGGAGGAGGTAGAAACTTC
TRBV19	few	TRBJ2-5	.	CASSIGGYQETQYF	TGTGCCAGTAGTATCGGCGGATACCAAGAGACCCAGTACTTC
TRBV18	few	TRBJ2-7	.	CASSPPQRGTYEQYF	TGTGCCAGCTCACCACCCCAACGGGGGACCTACGAGCAGTACTTC
TRBV4-3	.	TRBJ1-4	.	CASSQGTAGLGEKLFF	TGCGCCAGCAGCCAAGGGACGGCGGGGTTGGGTGAAAAACTGTTTTTT
TRBV15	few	TRBJ2-7	.	CATSGGRGMYEQYF	TGTGCCACCAGCGGTGGACGGGGAATGTACGAGCAGTACTTC
TRBV7-9	few	TRBJ2-3	TRBD1	CASSLQGADTQYF	TGTGCCAGCAGCTTACAGGGGGCGGATACGCAGTATTTT
TRBV4-1	few	TRBJ1-5	TRBD1	CASSQGQYSNQPQHF	TGCGCCAGCAGCCAGGGACAGTATAGCAATCAGCCCCAGCATTTT
TRBV11-2	.	TRBJ1-5	.	CASSLDGESNQPQHF	TGTGCCAGCAGCCTGGACGGGGAGAGCAATCAGCCCCAGCATTTT
TRBV9	few	TRBJ1-2	.	CASSVGGRGAGVYTF	TGTGCCAGCAGCGTAGGAGGTCGGGGGGCCGGAGTCTACACCTTC
TRBV6-5	few	TRBJ1-1	.	CASTRNTEAFF	TGTGCCAGCACCCGGAACACTGAAGCTTTCTTT
TRBV9	.	TRBJ1-2	.	CASSVDGNYGYTF	TGTGCCAGCAGCGTAGACGGGAACTATGGCTACACCTTC
TRBV11-1	.	TRBJ2-7	TRBD1	CASSDGQAKPPYEQYF	TGTGCCAGCAGCGACGGACAGGCCAAACCCCCCTACGAGCAGTACTTC
TRBV19	.	TRBJ2-7	TRBD2	CASSTTQRGNSYEQYF	TGTGCCAGTAGTACCACTCAGCGGGGGAACTCCTACGAGCAGTACTTC
TRBV5-1	few	TRBJ2-3	TRBD2	CASSLVASGWGGTQYF	TGCGCCAGCAGCTTGGTGGCTAGCGGGTGGGGAGGAACGCAGTATTTT
TRBV9	.	TRBJ2-1	TRBD2	CASSVDGLAGTQFF	TGTGCCAGCAGCGTAGACGGACTAGCGGGGACGCAGTTCTTC